This T cell receptor beta chain was retrieved from a study of T cell responses to AZD1222 COVID-19 vaccine. Here immunoSEQ multiplex PCR was the method, and the copy in TCRdb shows in-frame clones only, minus some. In the table there are fewer than 150,000 clones, 88% of which are singletons. CDR1 and CDR2 from the germline V gene are SNHLY and FYNNEI. This CDR3 region has 13 residues. The ends were cut back, 4 bases at V and 7 bases at J, with 11 bases in the middle. Points on this clone: Its cognate antigen is unknown.

General study results and limits: The sample set comprised mostly white British donors with more females, and clonal diversity was possibly underestimated. The study reported that nearly half of spike-specific TCRs target unmutated variant regions.

The V call is TRBV2, the J call TRBJ2-4; D unclear. The sequence came from an adult in good health. The material sequenced was peripheral blood, taken on day 0 of AZD1222 vaccination. CDR3 bases: TGTGCCAGCAGTGTGGACCGAGAGAACATTCAGTACTTC. It codes for CASSVDRENIQYF. Complete variable domain (other parts from reference TRBV2 and TRBJ2-4): EPEVTQTPSHQVTQMGQEVILRCVPISNHLYFYWYRQILGQKVEFLVSFYNNEISEKSEIFDDQFSVERPDGSNFTLKIRSTKLEDSAMYFCASSVDRENIQYFGAGTRLSVL.